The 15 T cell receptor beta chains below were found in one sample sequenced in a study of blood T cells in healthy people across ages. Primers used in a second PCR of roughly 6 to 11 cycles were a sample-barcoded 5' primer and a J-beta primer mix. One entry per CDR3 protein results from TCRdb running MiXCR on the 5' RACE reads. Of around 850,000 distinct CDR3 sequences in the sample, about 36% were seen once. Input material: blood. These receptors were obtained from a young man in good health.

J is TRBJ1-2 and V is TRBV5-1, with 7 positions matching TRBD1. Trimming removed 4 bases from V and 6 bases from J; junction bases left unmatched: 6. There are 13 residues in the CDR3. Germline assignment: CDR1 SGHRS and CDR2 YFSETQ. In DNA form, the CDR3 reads TGCGCCAGCAGCGGGGGACAGTCCGATGGCTACACCTTC. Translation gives CASSGGQSDGYTF.

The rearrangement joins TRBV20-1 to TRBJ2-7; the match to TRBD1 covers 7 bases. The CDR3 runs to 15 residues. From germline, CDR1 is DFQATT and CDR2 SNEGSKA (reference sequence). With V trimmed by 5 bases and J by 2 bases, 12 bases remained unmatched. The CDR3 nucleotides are TGCAGTGCTTATAAACCGACAGGGTCTACCTACGAGCAGTACTTC. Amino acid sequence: CSAYKPTGSTYEQYF.

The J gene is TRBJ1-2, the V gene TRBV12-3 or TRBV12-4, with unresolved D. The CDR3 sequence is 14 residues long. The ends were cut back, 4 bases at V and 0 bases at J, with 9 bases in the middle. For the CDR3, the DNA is TGTGCCAGCAGTTGGTGTACGGCTAACTATGGCTACACCTTC. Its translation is CASSWCTANYGYTF.

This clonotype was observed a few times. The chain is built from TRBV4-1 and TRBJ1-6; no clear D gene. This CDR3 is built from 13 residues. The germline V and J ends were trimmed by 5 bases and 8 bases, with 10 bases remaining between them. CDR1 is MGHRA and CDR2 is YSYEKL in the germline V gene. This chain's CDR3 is CASSKILYSPLHF. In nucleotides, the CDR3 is TGCGCCAGCAGCAAAATCCTGTATTCACCCCTCCACTTT.

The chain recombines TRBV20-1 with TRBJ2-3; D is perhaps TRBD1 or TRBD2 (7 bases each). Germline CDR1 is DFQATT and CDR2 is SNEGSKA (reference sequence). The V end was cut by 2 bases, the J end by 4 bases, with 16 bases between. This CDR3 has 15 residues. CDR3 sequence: CSARNVAGGADTQYF. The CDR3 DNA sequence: TGCAGTGCTAGAAACGTGGCAGGGGGGGCAGATACGCAGTATTTT.

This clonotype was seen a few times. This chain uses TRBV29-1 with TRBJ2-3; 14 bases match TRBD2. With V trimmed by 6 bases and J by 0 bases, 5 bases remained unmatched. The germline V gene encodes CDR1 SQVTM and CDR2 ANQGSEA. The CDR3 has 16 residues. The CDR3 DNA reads TGCAGCGTAACCGGGACTAGCGGGGGCAGCACAGATACGCAGTATTTT. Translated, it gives CSVTGTSGGSTDTQYF.

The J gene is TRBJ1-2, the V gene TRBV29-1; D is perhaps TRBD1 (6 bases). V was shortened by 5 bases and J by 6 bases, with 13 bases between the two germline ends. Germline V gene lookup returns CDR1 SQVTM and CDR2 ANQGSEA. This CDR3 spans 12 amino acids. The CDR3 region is CSVRGQGDGYTF. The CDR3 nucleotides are TGCAGCGTTCGGGGGCAGGGCGATGGCTACACCTTC.

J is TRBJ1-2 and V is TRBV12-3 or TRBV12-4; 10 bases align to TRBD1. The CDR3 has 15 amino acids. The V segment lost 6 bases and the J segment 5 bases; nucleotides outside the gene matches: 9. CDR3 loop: CASSRRQGAGYGYTF. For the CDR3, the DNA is TGTGCCAGCAGCAGGCGACAGGGGGCGGGTTATGGCTACACCTTC.

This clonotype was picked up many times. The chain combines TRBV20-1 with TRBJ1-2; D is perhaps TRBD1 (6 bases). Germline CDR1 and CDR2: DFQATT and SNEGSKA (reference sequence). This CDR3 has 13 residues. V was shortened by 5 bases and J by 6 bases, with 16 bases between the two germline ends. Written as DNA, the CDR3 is TGCAGTGCTTCAGAGCAACAGGGAAATGGCTACACCTTC. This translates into CSASEQQGNGYTF.

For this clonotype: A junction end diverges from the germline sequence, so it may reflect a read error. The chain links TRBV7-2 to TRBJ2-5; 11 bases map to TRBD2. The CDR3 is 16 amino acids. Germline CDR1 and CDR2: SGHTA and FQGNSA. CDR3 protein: CAGSLIHGLAGETQYF. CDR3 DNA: TGTGCCGGCAGCTTAATACACGGACTAGCGGGCGAGACCCAGTACTTC.

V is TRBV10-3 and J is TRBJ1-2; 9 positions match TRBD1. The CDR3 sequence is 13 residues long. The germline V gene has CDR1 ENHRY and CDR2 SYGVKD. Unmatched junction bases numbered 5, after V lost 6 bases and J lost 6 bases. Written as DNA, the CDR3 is TGTGCCATCAGCACAGGGGGCGCGGATGGCTACACCTTC. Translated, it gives CAISTGGADGYTF.

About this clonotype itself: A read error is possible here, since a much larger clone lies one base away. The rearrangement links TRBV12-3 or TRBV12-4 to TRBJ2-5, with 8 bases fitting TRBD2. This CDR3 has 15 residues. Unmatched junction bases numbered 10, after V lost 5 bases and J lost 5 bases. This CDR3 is CASSLGLAQVETQYF. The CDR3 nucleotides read TGTGCCAGCAGTCTAGGACTAGCTCAGGTGGAGACCCAGTACTTC.

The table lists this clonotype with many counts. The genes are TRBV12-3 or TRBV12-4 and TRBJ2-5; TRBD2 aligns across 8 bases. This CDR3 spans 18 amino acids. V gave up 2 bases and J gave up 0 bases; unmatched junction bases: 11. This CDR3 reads CASSLQRGPTQYQETQYF. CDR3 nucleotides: TGTGCCAGCAGTTTACAGCGGGGGCCCACTCAGTACCAAGAGACCCAGTACTTC.

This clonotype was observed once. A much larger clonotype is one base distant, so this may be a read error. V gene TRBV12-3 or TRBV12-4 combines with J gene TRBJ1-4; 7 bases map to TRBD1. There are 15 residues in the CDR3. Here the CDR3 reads CASSFRTGPNEKPFF. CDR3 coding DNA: TGTGCCAGCAGTTTCCGGACAGGTCCAAATGAAAAACCGTTTTTT.

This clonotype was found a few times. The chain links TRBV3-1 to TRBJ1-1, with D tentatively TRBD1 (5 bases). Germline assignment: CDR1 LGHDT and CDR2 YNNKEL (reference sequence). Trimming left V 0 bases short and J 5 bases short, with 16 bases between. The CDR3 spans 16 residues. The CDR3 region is CASSQDLILGGTEAFF. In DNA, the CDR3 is TGTGCCAGCAGCCAAGACTTGATTCTCGGGGGAACTGAAGCTTTCTTT.